Listed here are 7 T cell receptor beta chains from one sample, sequenced in a study of blood T cell repertoires in COVID-19. Repertoires were generated with immunoSEQ multiplex PCR, while TCRdb's copy carries only in-frame clones and drops some. The table lists around 60,000 clones, approximately 77% of them singletons, with approximately 30% in the top ten. The specimen sequenced was peripheral blood. The receptors were gathered from a human donor in a cohort sampled during active COVID-19.

The chain is built from TRBV5-4 and TRBJ1-3; 11 bases fit TRBD1. This CDR3 has 15 amino acids. The V gene's germline CDR1 is SGHNT and CDR2 YYREEE (reference sequence). V shed 5 bases and J 2 bases; nucleotides not matched to a gene: 3. This CDR3 reads CASSPGQGAGNTIYF. The CDR3 coding sequence is TGTGCCAGCAGTCCGGGACAGGGGGCTGGAAACACCATATATTTT.

V gene TRBV30 combines with J gene TRBJ2-3; no clear D gene. Per germline, CDR1 GTSNPN and CDR2 SVGIG (reference sequence). V shed 3 bases and J shed 4 bases, with 11 bases lying between them. This CDR3 has 13 residues. The CDR3 DNA sequence: TGTGCCTGGAGCTCACGGGTCGCAGATACGCAGTATTTT. Translated: CAWSSRVADTQYF. The entire variable domain, with the rest obtained from reference TRBV30 and TRBJ2-3, is as follows: SQTIHQWPATLVQPVGSPLSLECTVEGTSNPNLYWYRQAAGRGLQLLFYSVGIGQISSEVPQNLSASRPQDRQFILSSKKLLLSDSGFYLCAWSSRVADTQYFGPGTRLTVL.

The chain combines TRBV10-2 with TRBJ1-1; no reliable D call. CDR1 is WSHSY, CDR2 SAAADI, per germline. Trimming stripped 2 bases from V and 1 base from J, with 11 bases between. The CDR3 spans 15 residues. CDR3 sequence: CASSEHGWANTEAFF. CDR3 in DNA: TGCGCCAGCAGTGAGCATGGTTGGGCGAACACTGAAGCTTTCTTT.

This chain uses TRBV28 with TRBJ1-2; TRBD1 might be the D (6 bases). V lost 5 bases, J lost 8 bases, and 15 bases lay in between. CDR3 length: 13 amino acids. Germline CDR1 MDHEN, CDR2 SYDVKM. The CDR3 spells CASSLQGLGGYTF. CDR3 sequence (DNA): TGTGCCAGCAGTCTACAGGGCTTAGGCGGCTACACCTTC.

The chain combines TRBV18 with TRBJ1-2, with 8 bases that match TRBD1. CDR3 length: 13 amino acids. V trimming: 3 bases; J trimming: 8 bases; junction bases outside the gene matches: 5. Germline V lookup: CDR1 KGHSH, CDR2 LQKENI. CDR3 in DNA: TGTGCCAGCTCACCTCAGGGGGCAGGAGGCTACACCTTC. This codes for CASSPQGAGGYTF.

This clone was observed a few times. The junction shows a germline mismatch at one end, possibly a read error. The rearrangement uses TRBV11-2 and TRBJ1-1; D is unclear. The CDR3 sequence is 12 residues long. Germline V gene lookup returns CDR1 SGHAT and CDR2 FQNNGV. CDR3 protein: CASSLAGDETFF. CDR3 sequence (DNA): TGTGCCAGCAGCTTGGCCGGAGATGAAACTTTCTTT.

In DNA form, the CDR3 reads TGTGCCAGCACCGGGACAGGGGACACCTACGAGCAGTACTTC. This translates into CASTGTGDTYEQYF. The chain is built from TRBV6-5 and TRBJ2-7, with 10 nucleotides matching TRBD1. Germline V gene data show CDR1 as MNHEY and CDR2 as SVGAGI. V was clipped by 7 bases and J by 2 bases; unmatched bases: 5. The CDR3 length is 14 residues.